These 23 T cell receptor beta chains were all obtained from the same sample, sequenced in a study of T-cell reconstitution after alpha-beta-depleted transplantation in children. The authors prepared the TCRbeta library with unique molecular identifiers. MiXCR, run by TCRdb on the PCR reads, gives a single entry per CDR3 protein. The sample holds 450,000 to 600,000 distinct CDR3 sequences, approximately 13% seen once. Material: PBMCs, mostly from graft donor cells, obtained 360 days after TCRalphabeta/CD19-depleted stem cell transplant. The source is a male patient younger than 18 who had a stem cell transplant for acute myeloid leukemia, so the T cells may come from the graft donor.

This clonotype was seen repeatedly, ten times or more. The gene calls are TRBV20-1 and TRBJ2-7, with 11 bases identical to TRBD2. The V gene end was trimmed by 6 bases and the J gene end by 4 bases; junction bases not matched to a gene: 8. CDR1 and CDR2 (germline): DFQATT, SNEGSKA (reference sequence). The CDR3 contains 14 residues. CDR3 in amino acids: CSAQPSGRLYEQYF. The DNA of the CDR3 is TGCAGTGCCCAACCTAGCGGGAGGTTGTACGAGCAGTACTTC.

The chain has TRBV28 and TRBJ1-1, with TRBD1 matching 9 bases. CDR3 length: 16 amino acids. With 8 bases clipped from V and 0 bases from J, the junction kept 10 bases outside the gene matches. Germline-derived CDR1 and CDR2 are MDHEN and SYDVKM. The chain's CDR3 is CASAYRGRRVNTEAFF. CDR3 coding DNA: TGTGCCAGCGCTTACAGGGGGCGTCGTGTGAACACTGAAGCTTTCTTT.

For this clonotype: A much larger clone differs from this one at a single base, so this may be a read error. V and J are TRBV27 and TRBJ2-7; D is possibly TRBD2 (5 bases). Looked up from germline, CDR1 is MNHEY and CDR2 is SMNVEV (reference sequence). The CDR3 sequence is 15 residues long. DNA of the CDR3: TGTGCCGGCAGTTTATCGGCCGGGATGTCCTACGAGCAGTACTTC. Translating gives CAGSLSAGMSYEQYF.

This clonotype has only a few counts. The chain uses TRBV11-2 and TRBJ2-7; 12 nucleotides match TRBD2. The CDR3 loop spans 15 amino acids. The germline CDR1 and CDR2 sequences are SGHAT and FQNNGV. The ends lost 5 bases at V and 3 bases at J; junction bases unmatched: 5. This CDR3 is CASSQGLAGYYEQYF. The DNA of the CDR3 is TGTGCCAGCAGCCAGGGACTAGCGGGTTACTACGAGCAGTACTTC.

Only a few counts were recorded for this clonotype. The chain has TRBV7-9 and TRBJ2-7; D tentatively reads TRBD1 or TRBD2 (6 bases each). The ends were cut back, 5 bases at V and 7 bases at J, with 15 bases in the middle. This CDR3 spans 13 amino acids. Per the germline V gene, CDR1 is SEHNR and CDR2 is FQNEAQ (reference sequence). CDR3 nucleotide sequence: TGTGCCAGCAGCCGCGGGACAACGAAGGAGCAGTACTTC. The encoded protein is CASSRGTTKEQYF.

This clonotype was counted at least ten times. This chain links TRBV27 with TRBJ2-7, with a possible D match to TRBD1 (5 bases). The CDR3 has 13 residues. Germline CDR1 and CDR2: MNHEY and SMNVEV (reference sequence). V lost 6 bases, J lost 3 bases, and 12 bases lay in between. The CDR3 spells CASSQTGVYEQYF. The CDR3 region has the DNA TGTGCCAGCAGCCAAACAGGCGTCTACGAGCAGTACTTC.

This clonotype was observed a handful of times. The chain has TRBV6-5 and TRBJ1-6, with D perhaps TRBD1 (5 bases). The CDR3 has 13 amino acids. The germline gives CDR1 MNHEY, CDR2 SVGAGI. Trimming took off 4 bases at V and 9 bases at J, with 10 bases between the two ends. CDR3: CASSSRESSPLHF. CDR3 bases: TGTGCCAGCAGTTCCAGGGAGAGTTCACCCCTCCACTTT.

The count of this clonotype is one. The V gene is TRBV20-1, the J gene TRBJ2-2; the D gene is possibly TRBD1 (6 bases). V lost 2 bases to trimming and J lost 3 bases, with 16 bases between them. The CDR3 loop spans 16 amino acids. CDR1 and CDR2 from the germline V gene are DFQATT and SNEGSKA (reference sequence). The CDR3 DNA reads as TGCAGTGCTAGATTGGACTCCGACAGGTACACCGGGGAGCTGTTTTTT. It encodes CSARLDSDRYTGELFF.

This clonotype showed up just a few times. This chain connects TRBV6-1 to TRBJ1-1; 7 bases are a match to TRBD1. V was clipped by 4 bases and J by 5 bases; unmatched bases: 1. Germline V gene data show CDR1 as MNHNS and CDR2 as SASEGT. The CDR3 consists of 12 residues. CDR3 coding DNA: TGTGCCAGCAGTGGACAGGGAACTGAAGCTTTCTTT. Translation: CASSGQGTEAFF.

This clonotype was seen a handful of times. This CDR3 is CASSLANSVDEQYF. The DNA of the CDR3 is TGTGCCAGCAGTTTGGCGAACAGCGTGGACGAGCAGTACTTC. V gene TRBV12-3 or TRBV12-4 combines with J gene TRBJ2-7; D call uncertain. Between the trimmed V and J ends, which lost 3 bases and 5 bases, there was a span of 14 bases. CDR3 size: 14 residues.

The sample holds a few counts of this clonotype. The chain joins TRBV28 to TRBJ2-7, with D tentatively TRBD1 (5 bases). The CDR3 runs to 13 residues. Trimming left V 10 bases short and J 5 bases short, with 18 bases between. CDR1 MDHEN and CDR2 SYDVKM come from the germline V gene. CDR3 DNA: TGTGCCACCGTCCCAGGGATTTGGGACGAGCAGTACTTC. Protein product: CATVPGIWDEQYF.

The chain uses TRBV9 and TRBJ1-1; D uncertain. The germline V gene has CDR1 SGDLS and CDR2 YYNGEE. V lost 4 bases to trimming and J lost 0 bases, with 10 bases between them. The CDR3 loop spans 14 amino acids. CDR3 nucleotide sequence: TGTGCCAGCAGCCCCTCGGGCTTGAACACTGAAGCTTTCTTT. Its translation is CASSPSGLNTEAFF.

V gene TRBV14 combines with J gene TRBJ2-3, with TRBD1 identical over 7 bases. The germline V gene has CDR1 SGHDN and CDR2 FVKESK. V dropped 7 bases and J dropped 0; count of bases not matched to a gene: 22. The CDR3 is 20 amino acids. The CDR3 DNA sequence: TGTGCCAGCACTCGGTTGGTCCTTGAGTCGACAGGGCCGAGCACAGATACGCAGTATTTT. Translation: CASTRLVLESTGPSTDTQYF.

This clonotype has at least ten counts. The CDR3 spells CASSQTGGETQYF. In nucleotides, the CDR3 is TGCGCCAGCAGCCAAACTGGGGGGGAGACCCAGTACTTC. This chain uses TRBV4-3 with TRBJ2-5; maybe TRBD2 (6 bases). V was cut by 2 bases and J by 5 bases, with 9 bases left in between. CDR1 LGHNA and CDR2 YSLEER come from the germline V gene. This CDR3 spans 13 amino acids.

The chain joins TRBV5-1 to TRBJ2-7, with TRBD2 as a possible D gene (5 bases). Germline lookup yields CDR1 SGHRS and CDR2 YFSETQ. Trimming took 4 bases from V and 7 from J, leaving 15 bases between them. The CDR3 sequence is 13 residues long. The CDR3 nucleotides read TGCGCCAGCAGCACCCCTAGCACGCAAGAGCAGTACTTC. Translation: CASSTPSTQEQYF.

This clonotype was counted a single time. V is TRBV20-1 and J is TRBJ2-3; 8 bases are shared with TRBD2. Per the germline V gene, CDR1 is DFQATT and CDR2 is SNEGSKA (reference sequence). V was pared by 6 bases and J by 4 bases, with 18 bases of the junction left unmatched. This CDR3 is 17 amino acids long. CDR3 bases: TGCAGTGCCCTCCTGGGTAGCGGGGTCGGGATAGCAGATACGCAGTATTTT. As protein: CSALLGSGVGIADTQYF.

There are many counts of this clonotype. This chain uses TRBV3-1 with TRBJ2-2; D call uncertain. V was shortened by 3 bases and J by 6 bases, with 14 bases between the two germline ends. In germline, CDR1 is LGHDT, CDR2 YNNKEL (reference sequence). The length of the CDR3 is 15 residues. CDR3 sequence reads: CASSHPIRSPGELFF. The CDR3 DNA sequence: TGTGCCAGCAGCCATCCGATCCGCAGCCCCGGGGAGCTGTTTTTT.

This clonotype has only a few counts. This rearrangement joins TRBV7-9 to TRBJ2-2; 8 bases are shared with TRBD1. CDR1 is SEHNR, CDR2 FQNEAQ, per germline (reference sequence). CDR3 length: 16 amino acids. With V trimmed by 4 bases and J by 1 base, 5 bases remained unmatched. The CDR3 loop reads CASSSGQGWNTGELFF. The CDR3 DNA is TGTGCCAGCAGCTCCGGACAGGGCTGGAACACCGGGGAGCTGTTTTTT. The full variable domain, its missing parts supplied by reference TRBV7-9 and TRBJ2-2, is DTGVSQNPRHKITKRGQNVTFRCDPISEHNRLYWYRQTLGQGPEFLTYFQNEAQLEKSRLLSDRFSAERPKGSFSTLEIQRTEQGDSAMYLCASSSGQGWNTGELFFGEGSRLTVL.

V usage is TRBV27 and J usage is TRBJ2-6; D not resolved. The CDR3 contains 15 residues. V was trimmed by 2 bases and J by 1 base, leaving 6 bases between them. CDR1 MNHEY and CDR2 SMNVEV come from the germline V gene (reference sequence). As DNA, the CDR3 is TGTGCCAGCAGTTTACGGGTGTCTGGGGCCAACGTCCTGACTTTC. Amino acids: CASSLRVSGANVLTF.

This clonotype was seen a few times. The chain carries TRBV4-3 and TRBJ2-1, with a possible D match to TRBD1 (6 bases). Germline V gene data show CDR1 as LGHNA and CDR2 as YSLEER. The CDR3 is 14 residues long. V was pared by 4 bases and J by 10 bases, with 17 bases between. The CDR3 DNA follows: TGCGCCAGCAGCCTCGATACAGGGTCCCCCGAGCAGTTCTTC. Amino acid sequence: CASSLDTGSPEQFF.

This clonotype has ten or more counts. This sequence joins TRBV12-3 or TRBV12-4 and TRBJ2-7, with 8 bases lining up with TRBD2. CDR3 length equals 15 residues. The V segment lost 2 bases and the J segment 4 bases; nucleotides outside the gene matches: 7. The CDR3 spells CASSLRGAGGYEQYF. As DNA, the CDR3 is TGTGCCAGCAGTTTAAGGGGGGCGGGGGGTTACGAGCAGTACTTC.

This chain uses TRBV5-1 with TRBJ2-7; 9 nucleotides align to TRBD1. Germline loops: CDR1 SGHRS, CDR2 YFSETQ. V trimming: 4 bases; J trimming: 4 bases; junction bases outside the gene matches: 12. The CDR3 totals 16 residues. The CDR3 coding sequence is TGCGCCAGCAGCGTAAGCCGGGACAGGGCTGGTTACGAGCAGTACTTC. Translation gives CASSVSRDRAGYEQYF.

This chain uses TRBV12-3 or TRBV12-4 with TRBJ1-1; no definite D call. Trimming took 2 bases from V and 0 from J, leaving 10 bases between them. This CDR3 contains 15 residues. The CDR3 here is CASSLRSSMNTEAFF. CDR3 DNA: TGTGCCAGCAGTTTAAGGTCTTCCATGAACACTGAAGCTTTCTTT.